These 10 T cell receptor beta chains share one sample of origin, sequenced in a study of cytomegalovirus exposure and HLA in healthy donors. PCR amplification relied on 60 Vbeta primers (plus 13 Jbeta primers). Method: immunoSEQ multiplex PCR; TCRdb's copy keeps in-frame clones and lacks some. The sample lists roughly 120,000 clones, approximately 83% occurring once. Material for sequencing was PBMCs. These receptors were obtained from a man aged 35 to 55 in good health and CMV-seronegative.

This clone was observed a single time. J is TRBJ1-4 and V is TRBV6-6; D unclear. The CDR3 is made up of 14 amino acids. Per the germline V gene, CDR1 is MNHNY and CDR2 is SVGAGI (reference sequence). V was cut by 6 bases and J by 6 bases, with 14 bases left in between. For the CDR3, the DNA is TGTGCCAGCAGACCCGCGGGGTCGGATGAAAAACTGTTTTTT. It specifies CASRPAGSDEKLFF.

The gene calls are TRBV13 and TRBJ2-7; maybe TRBD2 (5 bases). This CDR3 is built from 15 residues. V lost 4 bases and J lost 1, with 14 bases in between. Per the germline V gene, CDR1 is PRHDT and CDR2 is FYEKMQ (reference sequence). CDR3 residues: CASSSTGNYSYEQYF. CDR3 sequence (DNA): TGTGCCAGCAGCTCAACCGGGAACTATTCCTACGAGCAGTACTTC.

V and J are TRBV5-1 and TRBJ2-5; TRBD1 aligns across 10 bases. J lost 3 bases, V lost 0 bases, and 2 bases had no gene match. The CDR3 is made up of 15 amino acids. Germline values: CDR1 SGHRS, CDR2 YFSETQ. This chain's CDR3 is CASSLAGTGEETQYF. As DNA, the CDR3 is TGCGCCAGCAGCTTGGCCGGGACAGGGGAAGAGACCCAGTACTTC.

The chain recombines TRBV5-6 with TRBJ2-7, with TRBD2 as a possible D gene (5 bases). The CDR3 contains 14 residues. CDR1 is SGHDT and CDR2 is YYEEEE in the germline V gene. Trimming pared 4 bases from V and 1 base from J, leaving 12 bases between. The CDR3 bases are TGTGCCAGCAGCCTCCCCGGGAAATCCTACGAGCAGTACTTC. Protein: CASSLPGKSYEQYF. The full variable domain, rest sourced from reference TRBV5-6 and TRBJ2-7, is DAGVTQSPTHLIKTRGQQVTLRCSPKSGHDTVSWYQQALGQGPQFIFQYYEEEERQRGNFPDRFSGHQFPNYSSELNVNALLLGDSALYLCASSLPGKSYEQYFGPGTRLTVT.

This chain uses TRBV7-7 with TRBJ2-5; 9 bases fit TRBD1. In germline, CDR1 is SSHAT, CDR2 FNYEAQ (reference sequence). This CDR3 region has 15 residues. V shed 5 bases, J shed 5 bases, and the junction held 9 bases outside the gene matches. The CDR3 bases are TGTGCCAGCAGCCCCCGGACAGGGGCGCTGGAGACCCAGTACTTC. Amino acids: CASSPRTGALETQYF.

The table lists this clone with a count of one. This CDR3 reads CASSHRGSSTYEQYF. CDR3 DNA: TGTGCCAGCAGCCACCGGGGGTCCTCCACCTACGAGCAGTACTTC. V gene TRBV28 combines with J gene TRBJ2-7; D is possibly TRBD2 (6 bases). Germline CDR1 is MDHEN and CDR2 is SYDVKM. The V gene lost 6 bases and the J gene lost 2 bases, with 17 bases spanning the gap. CDR3 length: 15 amino acids.

Note on this clone: At one boundary the junction diverges from the germline segment, which might be a read error. This chain uses TRBV6-1 with TRBJ1-1; 9 bases are a match to TRBD1. The CDR3 covers 13 residues. Germline CDR1 reads MNHNS; CDR2 reads SASEGT. CDR3 DNA: TGTGCCAGCAGTGAAACACAGGGGGCTGAGGCTTTCTTT. Amino acid sequence: CASSETQGAEAFF.

J is TRBJ2-5 and V is TRBV4-2; D is ambiguous. V lost 1 base and J lost 1, with 10 bases in between. In germline, CDR1 is LGHNA, CDR2 YNFKEQ. CDR3 length: 15 residues. Here the CDR3 reads CASSQVVEFQETQYF. The CDR3, as DNA: TGTGCCAGCAGCCAAGTCGTTGAGTTCCAAGAGACCCAGTACTTC.

The chain joins TRBV4-3 to TRBJ1-2; TRBD1 matches 12 bases. The V gene end was trimmed by 0 bases and the J gene end by 6 bases; junction bases not matched to a gene: 5. There are 16 residues in the CDR3. In germline, CDR1 is LGHNA, CDR2 YSLEER. This chain's CDR3 is CASSQEWDRGLDGYTF. In DNA form, the CDR3 reads TGCGCCAGCAGCCAAGAATGGGACAGGGGGCTGGATGGCTACACCTTC.

The J gene is TRBJ2-7, the V gene TRBV5-1, with a weak D call TRBD2 (6 bases). Trimming left V 4 bases short and J 7 bases short, with 21 bases between. The CDR3 spans 15 residues. Germline-derived CDR1 and CDR2 are SGHRS and YFSETQ. CDR3 residues: CASSPEGYSRDEQYF. In DNA form, the CDR3 reads TGCGCCAGCAGCCCGGAGGGGTATAGTCGAGATGAGCAGTACTTC.